The 26 T cell receptor beta chains reported below all come from one sample, sequenced in a study of shared clonotypes between healthy human individuals. This table comes from immunoSEQ multiplex PCR, and its TCRdb copy is limited to in-frame clones, with some not included. The sample shows about half a million clones, roughly three quarters of them seen only once. The material sequenced was PBMCs. The receptors come from a woman between 40 and 55 years old in good health. Some clones in this sample may be carry-over from other donors' samples.

The chain employs TRBV5-1 and TRBJ2-2; perhaps TRBD1 as D (5 bases). Germline-derived CDR1 and CDR2 are SGHRS and YFSETQ. V lost 2 bases and J 1 base, leaving 9 bases between the germline ends. This CDR3 spans 15 amino acids. The DNA of the CDR3 is TGCGCCAGCAGCTTCCGGCAGGGGAACACCGGGGAGCTGTTTTTT. Translation: CASSFRQGNTGELFF. The full variable domain, rest sourced from reference TRBV5-1 and TRBJ2-2, is KAGVTQTPRYLIKTRGQQVTLSCSPISGHRSVSWYQQTPGQGLQFLFEYFSETQRNKGNFPGRFSGRQFSNSRSEMNVSTLELGDSALYLCASSFRQGNTGELFFGEGSRLTVL.

The chain combines TRBV7-3 with TRBJ2-1, with a tentative D call TRBD2 (5 bases). V dropped 0 bases and J dropped 7 bases, with 16 bases sitting between them. This CDR3 comprises 16 residues. The germline V gene encodes CDR1 SGHTA and CDR2 FQGTGA. CDR3 sequence reads: CASSLTGDLRVNEQFF. The CDR3 coding sequence is TGTGCCAGCAGCTTAACAGGCGATTTGAGGGTAAATGAGCAGTTCTTC.

Written as DNA, the CDR3 is TGTGCCAGCAGCCCCCGGACAGAAGCCTACGAGCAGTACTTC. This encodes CASSPRTEAYEQYF. The genes are TRBV7-6 and TRBJ2-7, with a tentative D call TRBD1 (6 bases). V lost 5 bases and J lost 2, with 13 bases in between. CDR1 and CDR2 from the germline V gene are SGHVS and FNYEAQ. The CDR3 length is 14 residues. The full variable domain, with the rest looked up from reference TRBV7-6 and TRBJ2-7, is GAGVSQSPRYKVTKRGQDVALRCDPISGHVSLYWYRQALGQGPEFLTYFNYEAQQDKSGLPNDRFSAERPEGSISTLTIQRTEQRDSAMYRCASSPRTEAYEQYFGPGTRLTVT.

This chain links TRBV2 with TRBJ1-4, with D perhaps TRBD1 (5 bases). This CDR3 spans 14 amino acids. Trimming cost V 6 bases and J 7 bases, with 15 bases left between them. From germline, CDR1 is SNHLY and CDR2 FYNNEI. CDR3 sequence (DNA): TGTGCCAGCAGCGCAGGGCTCACTGGTGAAAAACTGTTTTTT. Encoded protein: CASSAGLTGEKLFF.

The chain links TRBV4-2 to TRBJ2-7; TRBD2 matches 8 bases. Germline-derived CDR1 and CDR2 are LGHNA and YNFKEQ. The length of the CDR3 is 17 residues. Trimming at V came to 0 bases and at J to 1 base, leaving 8 bases not matched to a gene. CDR3 residues: CASSQDSQREFSYEQYF. Written as DNA, the CDR3 is TGTGCCAGCAGCCAAGATAGCCAGCGGGAGTTTTCCTACGAGCAGTACTTC.

Concerning this clone itself: Other DNA sequences of this sample code for an identical CDR3. The CDR3 spells CASSADRGGQPQHF. The DNA for the CDR3 is TGCGCCAGCAGCGCGGACAGGGGCGGTCAGCCCCAGCATTTT. The chain combines TRBV5-1 with TRBJ1-5, with TRBD1 identical over 9 bases. The CDR3 totals 14 residues. Germline CDR1 and CDR2: SGHRS and YFSETQ. V was clipped by 4 bases and J by 6 bases; unmatched bases: 5. Filled out from reference TRBV5-1 and TRBJ1-5, the complete variable domain reads KAGVTQTPRYLIKTRGQQVTLSCSPISGHRSVSWYQQTPGQGLQFLFEYFSETQRNKGNFPGRFSGRQFSNSRSEMNVSTLELGDSALYLCASSADRGGQPQHFGDGTRLSIL.

The CDR3 here is CASSLRGIGTEAFF. DNA for the CDR3: TGTGCCAGCAGCCTCAGGGGGATCGGCACTGAAGCTTTCTTT. The chain employs TRBV27 and TRBJ1-1; 7 bases line up with TRBD1. Germline assignment: CDR1 MNHEY and CDR2 SMNVEV (reference sequence). With V trimmed by 6 bases and J by 4 bases, 8 bases remained unmatched. This CDR3 has 14 residues.

The chain links TRBV21-1 to TRBJ2-7; the D call of TRBD2 is as the table states it, not checked on the DNA. TRBV21-1 has pseudogene status. This CDR3 comprises 15 residues. The CDR3 loop is CAQGLAGEVTYEQYF. The DNA of the CDR3 is TGTGCCCAGGGACTAGCGGGAGAGGTTACCTACGAGCAGTACTTC.

The chain carries TRBV6-5 and TRBJ2-5; 12 positions match TRBD2. Germline assignment: CDR1 MNHEY and CDR2 SVGAGI. This CDR3 is 13 amino acids long. Germline trimming cut 3 bases from V and 9 bases from J; bases unmatched to any gene: 2. This CDR3 is CASSYSSGRAQYF. The CDR3 nucleotides are TGTGCCAGCAGTTATTCTAGCGGGAGGGCCCAGTACTTC.

This clone was seen only a few times. The V and J genes are TRBV5-4 and TRBJ2-1, with unresolved D. In germline, CDR1 is SGHNT, CDR2 YYREEE (reference sequence). The CDR3 totals 16 residues. V was shortened by 4 bases and J by 0 bases, with 14 bases between the two germline ends. CDR3 in DNA: TGTGCCAGCAGCAAAGAGCCCCCAAGCTCCTACAATGAGCAGTTCTTC. Amino acids: CASSKEPPSSYNEQFF. The whole variable domain, remainder taken from reference TRBV5-4 and TRBJ2-1, is ETGVTQSPTHLIKTRGQQVTLRCSSQSGHNTVSWYQQALGQGPQFIFQYYREEENGRGNFPPRFSGLQFPNYSSELNVNALELDDSALYLCASSKEPPSSYNEQFFGPGTRLTVL.

The chain combines TRBV7-2 with TRBJ2-3; 12 positions agree with TRBD2. Trimming cost V 3 bases and J 4 bases; bases outside gene matches: 5. Germline CDR1 is SGHTA and CDR2 is FQGNSA. There are 16 residues in the CDR3. The CDR3 DNA reads as TGTGCCAGCAGCTTCCAGACTAGCGGGAGTGCAGATACGCAGTATTTT. It encodes CASSFQTSGSADTQYF. The variable domain in full, completed from reference TRBV7-2 and TRBJ2-3, reads GAGVSQSPSNKVTEKGKDVELRCDPISGHTALYWYRQSLGQGLEFLIYFQGNSAPDKSGLPSDRFSAERTGGSVSTLTIQRTQQEDSAVYLCASSFQTSGSADTQYFGPGTRLTVL.

Note on this clone: The likely explanation is a read error, given a far larger clone one base away. This sequence joins TRBV7-6 and TRBJ2-2, with D possibly being TRBD1 or TRBD2 (5 bases each). The V gene's germline CDR1 is SGHVS and CDR2 FNYEAQ. The CDR3 runs to 14 residues. As DNA, the CDR3 is TGTGCCAGCAGCTTAGCGGTAGGGGCCGGGGAGCTGGTTTTT. This sequence encodes CASSLAVGAGELVF.

The gene calls are TRBV28 and TRBJ2-5; maybe TRBD1 (7 bases). CDR1 is MDHEN and CDR2 is SYDVKM in the germline V gene. Trimming removed 2 bases at V and 1 base at J, with 14 bases between. The CDR3 is 16 residues long. In DNA, the CDR3 is TGTGCCAGCAGTTTACGGCAGGGGGGAGGCCAAGAGACCCAGTACTTC. It specifies CASSLRQGGGQETQYF.

The rearrangement uses TRBV10-3 and TRBJ2-2; either TRBD1 or TRBD2 may supply D (5 bases each). This CDR3 contains 15 residues. Trimming removed 5 bases at V and 5 bases at J, with 15 bases between. Germline CDR1 and CDR2: ENHRY and SYGVKD. CDR3 nucleotide sequence: TGTGCCATCAGTAGAGCCGGGACCGCAACCGGGGAGCTGTTTTTT. Translation gives CAISRAGTATGELFF.

This chain joins TRBV4-1 and TRBJ2-7; 7 bases fit TRBD1. This CDR3 has 16 residues. Germline lookup yields CDR1 MGHRA and CDR2 YSYEKL. The trim removed 1 base at V and 5 bases at J, leaving 11 bases unmatched. CDR3 nucleotide sequence: TGCGCCAGCAGCCAAGCCCCGGTAGGGGGCATCGACGAGCAGTACTTC. This translates into CASSQAPVGGIDEQYF.

This clone showed up just once. The chain has TRBV7-9 and TRBJ1-2; 12 positions agree with TRBD1. Trimming took 5 bases from V and 6 from J; bases not matched to a gene: 10. This CDR3 is 16 amino acids long. Per germline, CDR1 SEHNR and CDR2 FQNEAQ (reference sequence). The CDR3 coding sequence is TGTGCCAGCAGCCCCAGACCGGGACAGGGGGCAGATGGCTACACCTTC. Translated: CASSPRPGQGADGYTF.

The chain recombines TRBV2 with TRBJ2-1, with D tentatively TRBD1 or TRBD2 (6 bases each). Germline values: CDR1 SNHLY, CDR2 FYNNEI. The V and J ends lost 8 bases and 7 bases respectively, with 12 bases between them. The CDR3 has 12 residues. The CDR3 nucleotides read TGTGCCAGCGGAGGGGGTAGGAATGAGCAGTTCTTC. Translation: CASGGGRNEQFF.

The chain couples TRBV5-4 to TRBJ2-1; D call uncertain. CDR3 length equals 12 residues. Trimming pared 6 bases from V and 9 bases from J, leaving 13 bases between. Germline loops: CDR1 SGHNT, CDR2 YYREEE (reference sequence). This chain's CDR3 is CASNSPPGEQFF. In DNA, the CDR3 is TGTGCCAGCAACTCGCCCCCTGGTGAGCAGTTCTTC.

This chain joins TRBV7-3 and TRBJ2-7; TRBD1 agrees at 8 bases. The V gene end was trimmed by 5 bases and the J gene end by 4 bases; junction bases not matched to a gene: 7. Germline CDR1 is SGHTA and CDR2 is FQGTGA. CDR3 size: 14 residues. This CDR3 is CASSQGQGGYEQYF. Here the CDR3 DNA reads TGTGCCAGCAGCCAAGGACAGGGTGGGTACGAGCAGTACTTC.

This chain uses TRBV29-1 with TRBJ1-1, with a weak D call TRBD1 (6 bases). CDR3 length: 13 amino acids. V was cut by 7 bases and J by 2 bases, with 14 bases left in between. The germline CDR1 and CDR2 sequences are SQVTM and ANQGSEA. CDR3 bases: TGCAGCGAGACCGGGACAAGTAACACTGAAGCTTTCTTT. This gives the protein CSETGTSNTEAFF.

V gene TRBV28 combines with J gene TRBJ2-1; D not resolved. This CDR3 is 11 amino acids long. Germline CDR1 reads MDHEN; CDR2 reads SYDVKM. Trimming removed 3 bases at V and 6 bases at J, with 3 bases between. Here the CDR3 DNA reads TGTGCCAGCAGTTTCCCCAATGAGCAGTTCTTC. Residues: CASSFPNEQFF.

This chain links TRBV27 with TRBJ2-1; 13 nucleotides line up with TRBD2. Germline assignment: CDR1 MNHEY and CDR2 SMNVEV (reference sequence). CDR3 length: 18 residues. The V and J ends lost 5 bases and 3 bases, in that order; junction bases with no gene match: 10. In DNA form, the CDR3 reads TGTGCCAGCAGTCCCGGACTAGCGGGAGACCCGCGCTACAATGAGCAGTTCTTC. It is translated as CASSPGLAGDPRYNEQFF.

The chain links TRBV7-3 to TRBJ2-7; D remains ambiguous. The CDR3 consists of 13 residues. Trimming cost V 1 base and J 0 bases, with 4 bases left between them. From germline, CDR1 is SGHTA and CDR2 FQGTGA. The CDR3 nucleotides are TGTGCCAGCAGCTTAATTCACTCCTACGAGCAGTACTTC. It codes for CASSLIHSYEQYF.

This clone was picked up a small number of times. The chain combines TRBV28 with TRBJ1-5, with 8 bases matching TRBD1. CDR1 and CDR2 (germline): MDHEN, SYDVKM. This CDR3 is 15 amino acids long. V trimming: 2 bases; J trimming: 3 bases; junction bases outside the gene matches: 3. The CDR3: CASSLQGAVNQPQHF. CDR3 DNA sequence: TGTGCCAGCAGTTTACAGGGGGCCGTCAATCAGCCCCAGCATTTT.

The chain has TRBV7-9 and TRBJ2-1; D gene unclear. With 0 bases removed from V and 12 bases from J, the gap between germline ends came to 9 bases. The germline V gene has CDR1 SEHNR and CDR2 FQNEAQ (reference sequence). The CDR3 sequence is 12 residues long. The CDR3: CASSLAGNRQFF. Here the CDR3 DNA reads TGTGCCAGCAGCTTAGCGGGTAATCGGCAGTTCTTC.

The chain is built from TRBV28 and TRBJ1-2; D remains ambiguous. Trimming cost V 3 bases and J 6 bases, with 11 bases left between them. CDR1 MDHEN and CDR2 SYDVKM come from the germline V gene. This CDR3 has 13 amino acids. CDR3 residues: CASSFQPTNGYTF. In DNA, the CDR3 is TGTGCCAGCAGTTTCCAACCAACGAATGGCTACACCTTC.